This TCR beta chain is from a study of shared clonotypes between healthy human individuals. The method was immunoSEQ multiplex PCR; TCRdb's version includes in-frame clones alone and lacks a portion of them. The sample records about 1 million clones, 75% being singletons. CD4+ cells underwent separation, giving CD45RA+ naive and CD45RA-negative memory subsets. The sequencing sample was made of memory CD4+ T cells sorted from blood. Subset here: CD45RA-negative fraction. The receptor's source is a man aged 18 to 30 in good health.

The CDR3, as DNA: TGTGCCATCACCCCTAGCGGGGGTGGTAATGAGCAGTTCTTC. Its protein product is CAITPSGGGNEQFF. V gene TRBV10-3 combines with J gene TRBJ2-1; the match to TRBD2 covers 10 bases. The CDR3 contains 14 residues. The V and J ends lost 7 bases and 7 bases, in that order; junction bases with no gene match: 7. CDR1 and CDR2 from the germline V gene are ENHRY and SYGVKD.